The 29 T cell receptor beta chains reported below all come from one sample, sequenced in a study of T cells in Graves' hyperthyroidism and ophthalmopathy (dated by TCRdb to the late 2010s). Libraries were prepared through multiplex PCR. Sequenced on an Illumina HiSeq 2000. TCR beta CDR3 regions were amplified from RNA transcripts. A first-round RT-PCR of the TCR CDR3 used the HTBI primer set with the Qiagen OneStep RT-PCR kit. TCRdb reprocessed the public reads (quality trimming at Q25 with fastp, clone calling with MiXCR) and kept in-frame beta chains. Rows merge per CDR3 protein into single entries with the most common DNA and genes. A total of 650,000 to 700,000 distinct CDR3 sequences appear in this sample, roughly 17% of them only once. The ten largest clones represent 15% to 19% of the sample. Source material: blood. The receptors shown here come from a man between 45 and 60 years old with Graves' hyperthyroidism.

This clonotype was detected ten times or more. The V gene is TRBV6-2 or TRBV6-3, the J gene TRBJ2-2; maybe TRBD1 (5 bases). Trimming removed 7 bases at V and 3 bases at J, with 9 bases between. Germline V gives CDR1 MNHEY, CDR2 SVGEGT. The CDR3 contains 13 residues. The CDR3 here is CASNSQDTGELFF. The DNA of the CDR3 is TGTGCCAGCAATTCACAGGACACCGGGGAGCTGTTTTTT.

This clonotype was seen ten or more times. The chain carries TRBV18 and TRBJ1-4; a weak D match, TRBD1 (5 bases). This CDR3 is 14 amino acids long. In germline, CDR1 is KGHSH, CDR2 LQKENI. V lost 4 bases to trimming and J lost 6 bases, with 12 bases between them. DNA for the CDR3: TGTGCCAGCTCACTGGGGACGGGGGATGAAAAACTGTTTTTT. This sequence encodes CASSLGTGDEKLFF.

This chain connects TRBV6-1 to TRBJ2-3; 8 bases agree with TRBD2. The V gene's germline CDR1 is MNHNS and CDR2 SASEGT. The ends lost 6 bases at V and 5 bases at J; junction bases unmatched: 16. This CDR3 comprises 17 residues. The CDR3 sequence: CASSSDLGGGRQDTQYF. CDR3 sequence (DNA): TGTGCCAGCAGCTCCGACCTGGGGGGCGGGAGGCAAGATACGCAGTATTTT.

This clonotype was counted ten times or more. The CDR3 DNA is TGTGCCAGCAGCCAGGGACGGCCTAATGAAAAACTGTTTTTT. Translation: CASSQGRPNEKLFF. The chain combines TRBV3-1 with TRBJ1-4; a weak D match, TRBD1 (5 bases). Trimming left V 3 bases short and J 3 bases short, with 8 bases between. The CDR3 length is 14 residues. CDR1 and CDR2 (germline): LGHDT, YNNKEL (reference sequence).

This clonotype appeared many times. The chain combines TRBV20-1 with TRBJ2-5, with D uncertain. From germline, CDR1 is DFQATT and CDR2 SNEGSKA (reference sequence). The CDR3 has 13 amino acids. V dropped 5 bases and J dropped 3 bases, with 13 bases sitting between them. CDR3 nucleotides: TGCAGTGCTCTCCCCCCCACAGAAGAGACCCAGTACTTC. Its protein product is CSALPPTEETQYF.

This clonotype is a singleton in its sample. V gene TRBV3-1 combines with J gene TRBJ1-2; D unclear. The CDR3 covers 13 residues. CDR1 LGHDT and CDR2 YNNKEL come from the germline V gene (reference sequence). V was clipped by 0 bases and J by 7 bases, with 9 bases between them. As DNA, the CDR3 is TGTGCCAGCAGCCAAGAATCGGTCGGTGGCTACACCTTC. It codes for CASSQESVGGYTF.

This clonotype has at least ten counts. The chain recombines TRBV7-8 with TRBJ2-5; 7 bases fit TRBD2. Unmatched junction bases numbered 4, after V lost 4 bases and J lost 2 bases. From germline, CDR1 is SGHVS and CDR2 FQNEAQ. The CDR3 is 14 amino acids. This CDR3 is CASSWVGGQETQYF. The CDR3 DNA reads as TGTGCCAGCAGCTGGGTGGGGGGGCAAGAGACCCAGTACTTC.

V usage is TRBV6-5 and J usage is TRBJ2-7; D is perhaps TRBD1 or TRBD2 (5 bases each). Trimming pared 0 bases from V and 7 bases from J, leaving 10 bases between. Germline CDR1 MNHEY, CDR2 SVGAGI. The CDR3 totals 13 residues. CDR3 in DNA: TGTGCCAGCAGTTACTCCGGGACGAAGGAGCAGTACTTC. As protein: CASSYSGTKEQYF.

The chain couples TRBV5-4 to TRBJ1-1; D gene unclear. Germline-derived CDR1 and CDR2 are SGHNT and YYREEE (reference sequence). The ends were cut back, 1 base at V and 1 base at J, with 8 bases in the middle. The CDR3 runs to 14 residues. Here the CDR3 reads CASSLYRANTEAFF. CDR3 in DNA: TGTGCCAGCAGCTTGTATAGGGCGAACACTGAAGCTTTCTTT.

This clonotype has just a few counts. V gene TRBV20-1 combines with J gene TRBJ2-1; D gene uncertain. The CDR3 consists of 10 residues. The germline V gene encodes CDR1 DFQATT and CDR2 SNEGSKA (reference sequence). V lost 4 bases and J 7 bases, leaving 5 bases between the germline ends. CDR3 in DNA: TGCAGTGCTATCATAAATGAGCAGTTCTTC. Translating it yields CSAIINEQFF.

This clonotype came up many times. CDR3 sequence reads: CASDDIFQETQYF. The CDR3 DNA is TGTGCCAGCGACGACATTTTTCAAGAGACCCAGTACTTC. V and J are TRBV2 and TRBJ2-5; D gene unclear. Trimming removed 8 bases at V and 2 bases at J, with 12 bases between. This CDR3 has 13 residues. The germline V gene has CDR1 SNHLY and CDR2 FYNNEI.

The chain couples TRBV6-5 to TRBJ2-5; D remains ambiguous. CDR1 and CDR2 (germline): MNHEY, SVGAGI. V was pared by 4 bases and J by 3 bases, with 12 bases between. CDR3 size: 14 residues. The CDR3 here is CASSSPPTKETQYF. The CDR3 DNA is TGTGCCAGCAGTTCCCCACCTACCAAAGAGACCCAGTACTTC.

This clonotype was seen many times. This chain joins TRBV20-1 and TRBJ2-7; perhaps D is TRBD1 or TRBD2 (5 bases each). Trimming pared 6 bases from V and 6 bases from J, leaving 24 bases between. The CDR3 has 15 amino acids. Per the germline V gene, CDR1 is DFQATT and CDR2 is SNEGSKA (reference sequence). The CDR3 nucleotides read TGCAGTGCGTCCTCGGGGCAGGGCATCCGAGGCGAGCAGTACTTC. Translation gives CSASSGQGIRGEQYF.

The J gene is TRBJ1-3, the V gene TRBV19, with 7 nucleotides matching TRBD1. The germline gives CDR1 LNHDA, CDR2 SQIVND (reference sequence). CDR3 length equals 15 residues. The ends lost 3 bases at V and 6 bases at J; junction bases unmatched: 8. CDR3 sequence reads: CASSIAGGIANTIYF. The DNA of the CDR3 is TGTGCCAGTAGTATTGCAGGGGGGATTGCAAACACCATATATTTT.

There are a few counts of this clonotype. The genes are TRBV5-1 and TRBJ2-7, with 10 bases identical to TRBD2. Germline CDR1 SGHRS, CDR2 YFSETQ. Losses at the gene ends were 0 bases for V and 2 bases for J; bases not matched to a gene: 8. This CDR3 has 17 residues. The CDR3 spells CASSLASGGQKPYEQYF. In nucleotides, the CDR3 is TGCGCCAGCAGCTTGGCTAGCGGGGGCCAAAAACCCTACGAGCAGTACTTC.

V and J are TRBV9 and TRBJ2-1; D possibly corresponds to TRBD2 (5 bases). V dropped 4 bases and J dropped 6 bases, with 11 bases sitting between them. This CDR3 region has 13 residues. Germline CDR1 reads SGDLS; CDR2 reads YYNGEE. CDR3 sequence: CASSLPGGNEQFF. The DNA of the CDR3 is TGTGCCAGCAGCCTACCAGGAGGCAATGAGCAGTTCTTC.

The sample holds many counts of this clonotype. This CDR3 is CASSILAEHTDTQYF. The CDR3 nucleotides read TGTGCCAGTAGTATCCTAGCGGAGCACACAGATACGCAGTATTTT. The chain recombines TRBV19 with TRBJ2-3; 7 bases map to TRBD2. There are 15 residues in the CDR3. Per germline, CDR1 LNHDA and CDR2 SQIVND (reference sequence). Trimming at V came to 3 bases and at J to 2 bases, leaving 5 bases not matched to a gene.

This clonotype was counted only a few times. The V gene is TRBV29-1, the J gene TRBJ1-2, with D maybe TRBD1 (5 bases). Germline-derived CDR1 and CDR2 are SQVTM and ANQGSEA. This CDR3 region has 12 residues. The V end lost 6 bases, the J end lost 10 bases, and 18 bases lay between the germline ends. CDR3 nucleotides: TGCAGCGTCGGGGACCGCCTTTTGGACTACACCTTC. It codes for CSVGDRLLDYTF.

This chain links TRBV20-1 with TRBJ1-1; 9 positions agree with TRBD1. CDR3 length: 16 amino acids. The germline V gene has CDR1 DFQATT and CDR2 SNEGSKA (reference sequence). The trim removed 3 bases at V and 0 bases at J, leaving 8 bases unmatched. The CDR3 loop reads CSASRGQGNMNTEAFF. CDR3 bases: TGCAGTGCTAGCAGGGGACAGGGTAACATGAACACTGAAGCTTTCTTT.

This clonotype was seen many times. The chain has TRBV3-1 and TRBJ1-1; TRBD1 matches 8 bases. CDR1 is LGHDT, CDR2 YNNKEL, per germline (reference sequence). CDR3 length: 14 residues. Trimming removed 4 bases from V and 4 bases from J; junction bases left unmatched: 5. In DNA, the CDR3 is TGTGCCAGCAGCCGAGCAGGGGGCCCCACTGAAGCTTTCTTT. Protein sequence: CASSRAGGPTEAFF.

This clonotype was seen many times. The V gene is TRBV10-3, the J gene TRBJ2-7; D remains unclear. V was shortened by 9 bases and J by 2 bases, with 11 bases between the two germline ends. The germline V gene has CDR1 ENHRY and CDR2 SYGVKD. The CDR3 covers 12 residues. The CDR3 DNA reads TGTGCCATAGGGAAAGAGACCTACGAGCAGTACTTC. It specifies CAIGKETYEQYF.

The chain carries TRBV28 and TRBJ2-2; 16 bases line up with TRBD2. Germline lookup yields CDR1 MDHEN and CDR2 SYDVKM. The CDR3 spans 16 residues. J lost 10 bases, V lost 2 bases, and 4 bases had no gene match. The CDR3 DNA reads as TGTGCCAGCAGTTTAGGGACTAGCGGGAGGGCGGCGGAGCTGTTTTTT. Its protein is CASSLGTSGRAAELFF.

This clonotype was found a few times. This chain joins TRBV18 and TRBJ2-5; the match to TRBD1 covers 10 bases. The CDR3 covers 16 residues. CDR1 is KGHSH, CDR2 LQKENI, per germline. J was trimmed by 5 bases and V by 4 bases; bases with no gene match: 10. This chain's CDR3 is CASSRSDRGRRETQYF. The CDR3 bases are TGTGCCAGCTCACGATCAGACAGGGGGCGTAGGGAGACCCAGTACTTC.

This clonotype was seen many times. J is TRBJ1-1 and V is TRBV30; no definite D call. CDR3 length equals 12 residues. CDR1 GTSNPN and CDR2 SVGIG come from the germline V gene (reference sequence). Trimming removed 7 bases from V and 1 base from J, with 10 bases in between. CDR3 nucleotides: TGTGCCTCAAAACGACAGAACACTGAAGCTTTCTTT. Translation gives CASKRQNTEAFF.

Ten or more counts support this clonotype. The chain joins TRBV6-2 or TRBV6-3 to TRBJ1-1, with D unclear. Per the germline V gene, CDR1 is MNHEY and CDR2 is SVGEGT. The CDR3 loop spans 13 amino acids. V was shortened by 6 bases and J by 1 base, with 9 bases between the two germline ends. CDR3: CASRRPGNTEAFF. CDR3 in DNA: TGTGCCAGCAGACGCCCGGGGAACACTGAAGCTTTCTTT.

The chain combines TRBV6-5 with TRBJ1-1; a weak D match, TRBD1 (6 bases). CDR3 length: 13 residues. Looked up from germline, CDR1 is MNHEY and CDR2 is SVGAGI. Trimming removed 2 bases at V and 13 bases at J, with 17 bases between. The CDR3 DNA is TGTGCCAGCAGTTACCACGGGGCCAAGGGGGGTTTCTTT. Encoded protein: CASSYHGAKGGFF.

V and J are TRBV20-1 and TRBJ2-3; unclear D gene. The germline V gene has CDR1 DFQATT and CDR2 SNEGSKA (reference sequence). Trimming cost V 2 bases and J 4 bases, with 16 bases left between them. The CDR3 contains 15 residues. The CDR3 region is CSARLALMRPDTQYF. In DNA, the CDR3 is TGCAGTGCTAGACTCGCTTTGATGCGGCCAGATACGCAGTATTTT.

A remark on this clonotype: This may be a read error: a much more frequent sequence differs by one nucleotide. The DNA of the CDR3 is TGCAGCGTTATCGCGGGAGGTCCATACAATGAGCGGTTCTTC. Residues: CSVIAGGPYNERFF. The J gene is TRBJ2-1, the V gene TRBV29-1; 8 bases line up with TRBD2. The CDR3 totals 14 residues. Germline lookup yields CDR1 SQVTM and CDR2 ANQGSEA.

In its sample, this clonotype was seen a few times. This chain joins TRBV5-1 and TRBJ2-7; no definite D call. CDR1 is SGHRS, CDR2 YFSETQ, per germline. This CDR3 is built from 13 residues. V dropped 4 bases and J dropped 0 bases, with 8 bases sitting between them. This CDR3 reads CASSRLTSYEQYF. The CDR3 coding sequence is TGCGCCAGCAGCCGGCTAACCTCCTACGAGCAGTACTTC. The full variable domain, completed using reference TRBV5-1 and TRBJ2-7, is KAGVTQTPRYLIKTRGQQVTLSCSPISGHRSVSWYQQTPGQGLQFLFEYFSETQRNKGNFPGRFSGRQFSNSRSEMNVSTLELGDSALYLCASSRLTSYEQYFGPGTRLTVT.